The source of this T cell receptor (beta chain) is a study of T cell clonotyping in hematopoietic cell transplantation. Trimming took 6 bases from V and 9 from J, leaving 12 bases between them. CDR3 length equals 12 residues. Germline V CDR1 and CDR2: MNHEY, SMNVEV (reference sequence). The time point was: recipient sample about 28 days before transplant, after cytoreduction. Sequenced by immunoSEQ multiplex PCR; TCRdb stores in-frame clones only, minus some. Among 35,000 to 45,000 clones listed, 90% to 95% were seen once. V is TRBV27 and J is TRBJ2-1; unclear D gene. The origin of this receptor is a man aged 35-49 years with chronic myeloid leukemia. Some clones in this sample may be carry-over from other donors' samples. Sequences were derived from peripheral blood mononuclear cells, sampled before stem cell transplant. The chain's CDR3 is CASSLEVGEQFF. CDR3 DNA: TGTGCCAGCAGCTTAGAAGTAGGTGAGCAGTTCTTC.